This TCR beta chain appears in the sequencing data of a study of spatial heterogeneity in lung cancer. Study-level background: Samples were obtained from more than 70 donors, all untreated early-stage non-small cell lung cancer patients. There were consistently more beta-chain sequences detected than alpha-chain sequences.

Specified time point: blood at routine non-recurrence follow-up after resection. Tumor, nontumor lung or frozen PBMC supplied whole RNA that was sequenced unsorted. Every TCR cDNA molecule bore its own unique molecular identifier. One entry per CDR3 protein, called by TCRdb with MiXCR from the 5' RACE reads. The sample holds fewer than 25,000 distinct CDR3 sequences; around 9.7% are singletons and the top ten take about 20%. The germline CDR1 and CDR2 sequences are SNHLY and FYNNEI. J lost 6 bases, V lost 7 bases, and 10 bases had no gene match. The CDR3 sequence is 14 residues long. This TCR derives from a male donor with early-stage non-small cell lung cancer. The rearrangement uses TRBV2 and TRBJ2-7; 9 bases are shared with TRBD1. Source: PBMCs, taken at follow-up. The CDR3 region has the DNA TGTGCCAGCACGTATGTCGGACAGGGGTCCGAGCAGTACTTC. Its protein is CASTYVGQGSEQYF. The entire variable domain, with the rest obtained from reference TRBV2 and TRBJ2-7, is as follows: EPEVTQTPSHQVTQMGQEVILRCVPISNHLYFYWYRQILGQKVEFLVSFYNNEISEKSEIFDDQFSVERPDGSNFTLKIRSTKLEDSAMYFCASTYVGQGSEQYFGPGTRLTVT.